The TCR beta chain described here comes from a study of CD8 T cells in Susac syndrome. The V end was cut by 0 bases, the J end by 7 bases, with 10 bases between. Germline CDR1 is GTSNPN and CDR2 is SVGIG (reference sequence). The CDR3 extends over 12 amino acids. Sequencing of TCR beta covered CD8+ and CD4+ T cells obtained from blood. The TEMRA cells underwent FACS enrichment, while the CD8+ and CD4+ T cells underwent negative isolation. An input of roughly 0.45 to 1 ug of RNA was subjected to reverse transcription using random hexamers. Amplification of the TCR beta CDR3 was carried out by immunoSEQ multiplex PCR, which spanned a total of 54 Vbeta and 13 Jbeta segments. A single record per CDR3 protein comes from TCRdb applying MiXCR to the immunoSEQ multiplex PCR reads. The sample has about 210,000 distinct CDR3 sequences; 95% are singletons.

Sequencing input: CD4+ T cells from PBMCs. V gene TRBV30 combines with J gene TRBJ2-7; D is perhaps TRBD2 (6 bases). This TCR derives from a human donor with multiple sclerosis. The CDR3 region has the DNA TGTGCCTGGAGTGTACTGGGGGGAGAGCAGTACTTC. As protein: CAWSVLGGEQYF.